This passage covers 22 T cell receptor beta chains from one sample sequenced in a study of blood T cells in healthy people across ages. A second PCR, run for about 6 to 11 cycles, used a sample-barcoded 5' primer plus a J-beta primer mix. TCRdb redid the calling of the 5' RACE reads with MiXCR, one entry per CDR3 protein. This sample yields 850,000 to 1,100,000 distinct CDR3 sequences, of which less than 45% are seen a single time; over 10% belongs to the top ten. Input material: blood. The source of these receptors is a young man in good health.

This clonotype was seen a few times. The chain carries TRBV10-3 and TRBJ2-5; tentative D call: TRBD1 (6 bases). V gave up 7 bases and J gave up 2 bases, with 14 bases separating them. The CDR3 totals 14 residues. CDR1 is ENHRY, CDR2 SYGVKD, per germline. CDR3 residues: CAIKGGTNQETQYF. DNA for the CDR3: TGTGCCATCAAGGGTGGGACAAATCAAGAGACCCAGTACTTC.

This clonotype occurred once. The chain carries TRBV2 and TRBJ1-6, with TRBD1 identical over 8 bases. V gave up 9 bases and J gave up 9 bases; unmatched junction bases: 7. CDR3 length: 13 amino acids. Germline CDR1 is SNHLY and CDR2 is FYNNEI. Written as DNA, the CDR3 is TGTGCCAGTAACAGGGGGATATTTTCACCCCTCCACTTT. Amino acids: CASNRGIFSPLHF.

This clonotype has a single count. This rearrangement joins TRBV12-3 or TRBV12-4 to TRBJ2-1; a weak D match, TRBD1 (6 bases). Trimming removed 5 bases at V and 10 bases at J, with 18 bases between. The length of the CDR3 is 14 residues. The CDR3: CASSTQGGAYEQFF. The CDR3 DNA sequence: TGTGCCAGCAGTACACAGGGTGGGGCCTACGAGCAGTTCTTC.

The rearrangement links TRBV10-3 to TRBJ2-4; tentatively, D is TRBD2 (6 bases). Germline V gene data show CDR1 as ENHRY and CDR2 as SYGVKD. Trimming cost V 1 base and J 5 bases, with 9 bases left between them. The CDR3 runs 14 residues. The CDR3 loop is CAISEWGGENIQYF. In nucleotides, the CDR3 is TGTGCCATCAGTGAGTGGGGCGGGGAAAACATTCAGTACTTC.

This clonotype appeared a few times. The rearrangement joins TRBV12-3 or TRBV12-4 to TRBJ2-6; D is perhaps TRBD1 (5 bases). The ends were cut back, 4 bases at V and 0 bases at J, with 19 bases in the middle. The CDR3 has 19 residues. The CDR3 DNA is TGTGCCAGCAGTTCACCCCGAAGGCAGGGAAGCTCTGGGGCCAACGTCCTGACTTTC. Its translation: CASSSPRRQGSSGANVLTF.

The chain has TRBV12-3 or TRBV12-4 and TRBJ2-5; 12 bases line up with TRBD2. The CDR3 extends over 17 amino acids. The ends lost 5 bases at V and 5 bases at J; junction bases unmatched: 12. Written as DNA, the CDR3 is TGTGCCAGCAGTCCAAACCTAGCGGGGGGGCAACAGGAGACCCAGTACTTC. This codes for CASSPNLAGGQQETQYF.

The rearrangement joins TRBV7-2 to TRBJ2-3; D is unresolved. The ends were cut back, 5 bases at V and 8 bases at J, with 11 bases in the middle. Germline V gene sequence: CDR1 SGHTA, CDR2 FQGNSA. The CDR3 runs to 12 residues. The CDR3 loop is CASSQRPATQYF. The CDR3 nucleotides are TGTGCCAGCAGCCAGAGACCCGCTACGCAGTATTTT.

The genes are TRBV20-1 and TRBJ1-1; possible D gene TRBD1, 6 bases. Germline lookup yields CDR1 DFQATT and CDR2 SNEGSKA (reference sequence). This CDR3 comprises 11 residues. CDR3 sequence reads: CRGGAGTEAFF. The CDR3 DNA reads as TGCAGGGGGGGGGCAGGCACTGAAGCTTTCTTT.

The V and J genes are TRBV5-1 and TRBJ1-3, with TRBD1 matching 8 bases. CDR3 length: 15 amino acids. Germline CDR1 reads SGHRS; CDR2 reads YFSETQ. V dropped 0 bases and J dropped 3; count of bases not matched to a gene: 2. The CDR3 DNA follows: TGCGCCAGCAGCTTGGGGACAGGGATTGGAAACACCATATATTTT. Amino acids: CASSLGTGIGNTIYF.

The genes are TRBV12-3 or TRBV12-4 and TRBJ1-5; 12 bases are shared with TRBD1. The trim removed 5 bases at V and 6 bases at J, leaving 5 bases unmatched. The CDR3 is 15 residues long. The CDR3 bases are TGTGCCAGCAGTCTAAGGGACAGGGGGCGTCAGCCCCAGCATTTT. It encodes CASSLRDRGRQPQHF.

This clonotype was seen a handful of times. This chain links TRBV14 with TRBJ1-1, with 9 positions matching TRBD1. The CDR3 has 14 amino acids. V lost 6 bases, J lost 4 bases, and 6 bases stayed unmatched. The germline V gene encodes CDR1 SGHDN and CDR2 FVKESK. The DNA of the CDR3 is TGTGCCAGCAGTTACAGGGGGCCGGGCACTGAAGCTTTCTTT. Its protein product is CASSYRGPGTEAFF.

CDR3 loop: CASSSDSPNEQYF. CDR3 nucleotides: TGTGCCAGCAGCTCTGACAGTCCCAACGAGCAGTACTTC. V gene TRBV5-6 combines with J gene TRBJ2-4; the D gene is possibly TRBD1 (5 bases). The J call could be wrong; TRBJ2-7 is a better fit for the DNA end. This CDR3 contains 13 residues. Looked up from germline, CDR1 is SGHDT and CDR2 is YYEEEE.

The chain combines TRBV24-1 with TRBJ2-5; a weak D match, TRBD1 (6 bases). Trimming cost V 4 bases and J 2 bases, with 13 bases left between them. Germline V gives CDR1 KGHDR, CDR2 SFDVKD. This CDR3 region has 15 residues. CDR3 sequence (DNA): TGTGCCACCAGTGAGGTGGGGGCCCATCAAGAGACCCAGTACTTC. The encoded protein is CATSEVGAHQETQYF.

This clonotype showed up just once. The chain couples TRBV20-1 to TRBJ2-1; 9 positions agree with TRBD2. The length of the CDR3 is 18 residues. After removal of 6 bases from V and 0 bases from J, the junction contained 15 bases not matched to a gene. CDR1 and CDR2 (germline): DFQATT, SNEGSKA (reference sequence). In DNA, the CDR3 is TGCAGTGCCCCTCGTACGGAAAGCGGGGGGAGCTCCTACAATGAGCAGTTCTTC. Translating gives CSAPRTESGGSSYNEQFF.

The chain uses TRBV5-1 and TRBJ2-1; D is possibly TRBD1 (5 bases). Germline lookup yields CDR1 SGHRS and CDR2 YFSETQ. The V and J ends lost 0 bases and 6 bases respectively, with 13 bases between them. The CDR3 sequence is 15 residues long. CDR3 sequence reads: CASSLGSRASNEQFF. CDR3 nucleotides: TGCGCCAGCAGCTTGGGATCCAGGGCAAGCAATGAGCAGTTCTTC.

The chain recombines TRBV7-9 with TRBJ2-6; D remains ambiguous. Germline CDR1 is SEHNR and CDR2 is FQNEAQ (reference sequence). V dropped 5 bases and J dropped 4 bases, with 9 bases sitting between them. This CDR3 contains 14 residues. Here the CDR3 DNA reads TGTGCCAGCAGCCTCGCCGGAGGGGCCAACGTCCTGACTTTC. Translation: CASSLAGGANVLTF.

This clonotype has just one count. A junction end diverges from the germline sequence, so it may reflect a read error. The chain has TRBV7-3 and TRBJ2-1; D not certain. The CDR3 is made up of 13 amino acids. Germline-derived CDR1 and CDR2 are SGHTA and FQGTGA. The CDR3 is CASSLTQLDEQFF. DNA for the CDR3: TGTGCCAGCAGCCTAACACAGCTCGATGAGCAGTTCTTC.

The rearrangement joins TRBV25-1 to TRBJ1-2; a weak D match, TRBD1 (5 bases). Looked up from germline, CDR1 is MGHDK and CDR2 is SYGVNS. The CDR3 covers 11 residues. Trimming removed 4 bases at V and 8 bases at J, with 8 bases between. CDR3 loop: CASSATGGYTF. CDR3 sequence (DNA): TGTGCCAGCAGTGCAACAGGCGGCTACACCTTC.

This clonotype was counted a few times. The gene calls are TRBV20-1 and TRBJ2-7, with 10 bases lining up with TRBD1. Germline CDR1 DFQATT, CDR2 SNEGSKA (reference sequence). The J segment lost 3 bases and the V segment lost 4 bases, leaving 3 bases of the junction unmatched. This CDR3 region has 13 residues. CDR3 residues: CSATGQGDYEQYF. CDR3 sequence (DNA): TGCAGTGCTACCGGACAGGGGGACTACGAGCAGTACTTC.

For this clonotype: One end of the junction does not line up with germline, which may come from a read error. This chain's CDR3 is CAISRDRADEQFF. CDR3 coding DNA: TGTGCCATCAGCCGGGACAGGGCCGATGAGCAGTTCTTC. The chain carries TRBV7-9 and TRBJ2-1; TRBD1 matches at 9 bases. The germline V gene has CDR1 SEHNR and CDR2 FQNEAQ (reference sequence). The CDR3 runs 13 residues.

This clonotype is a singleton in its sample. At one of its ends the junction is not consistent with the germline gene, which may arise from a read error. This chain joins TRBV3-1 and TRBJ1-2; unclear D gene. Germline CDR1 LGHDT, CDR2 YNNKEL (reference sequence). The length of the CDR3 is 15 residues. CDR3 region: CASSQDSALGYGDTF. DNA for the CDR3: TGTGCCAGCAGCCAAGATTCCGCCCTCGGCTATGGCGACACCTTC.

This sequence joins TRBV12-3 or TRBV12-4 and TRBJ2-1; D possibly corresponds to TRBD2 (6 bases). Trimming shortened V by 5 bases and J by 2 bases, and 16 bases separated the two germline ends. The length of the CDR3 is 16 residues. This CDR3 reads CASSLTRVIPYNEQFF. For the CDR3, the DNA is TGTGCCAGCAGTCTGACTAGAGTGATCCCCTACAATGAGCAGTTCTTC.